Shown below are 7 T cell receptor beta chains from a single sample sequenced in a study of cytomegalovirus exposure and HLA in healthy donors. The PCR used 60 Vbeta and 13 Jbeta primers. Libraries were prepared by immunoSEQ multiplex PCR; TCRdb keeps only in-frame clonotypes and omits some of them. Seen here are 160,000 or so clones, roughly 80% observed once, and the top ten hold just over 3%. Sequenced material: PBMCs. These receptors came from a woman aged 40-49 years in good health and CMV-seronegative.

This clone was seen only a few times. The V and J genes are TRBV6-5 and TRBJ1-1, with TRBD1 matching 7 bases. The V gene end was trimmed by 8 bases and the J gene end by 4 bases; junction bases not matched to a gene: 7. The CDR3 is made up of 13 amino acids. Per germline, CDR1 MNHEY and CDR2 SVGAGI. DNA of the CDR3: TGTGCCAGCTCAAGGGGGCGGGTCACTGAAGCTTTCTTT. It yields the protein CASSRGRVTEAFF.

This clone has only one observation. The chain carries TRBV19 and TRBJ1-5, with 9 bases aligning to TRBD1. V trimming: 6 bases; J trimming: 7 bases; junction bases outside the gene matches: 10. Germline V gene data show CDR1 as LNHDA and CDR2 as SQIVND (reference sequence). CDR3 length equals 15 residues. The CDR3 spells CASRLQGAARQPQHF. For the CDR3, the DNA is TGTGCCAGTAGACTACAGGGGGCAGCAAGACAGCCCCAGCATTTT.

The CDR3 nucleotides read TGTGCCAGCAGTTACGGGGCATCAGGAAACACCATATATTTT. Encoded protein: CASSYGASGNTIYF. V is TRBV6-5 and J is TRBJ1-3; perhaps TRBD1 as D (5 bases). CDR3 length: 14 amino acids. Germline assignment: CDR1 MNHEY and CDR2 SVGAGI. V gave up 2 bases and J gave up 4 bases, with 9 bases separating them.

This clone was detected a few times. This chain joins TRBV29-1 and TRBJ2-7, with a possible D match to TRBD2 (6 bases). Trimming pared 5 bases from V and 0 bases from J, leaving 14 bases between. Per germline, CDR1 SQVTM and CDR2 ANQGSEA. This CDR3 has 14 residues. CDR3 sequence: CSVRSGGDSYEQYF. The CDR3 DNA reads as TGCAGCGTTCGCAGTGGCGGGGACTCCTACGAGCAGTACTTC.

The chain couples TRBV4-1 to TRBJ2-5; possible D gene TRBD2, 7 bases. Trimming removed 5 bases from V and 5 bases from J, with 21 bases in between. The germline gives CDR1 MGHRA, CDR2 YSYEKL. This CDR3 spans 16 amino acids. The DNA for the CDR3 is TGCGCCAGCAGCTCCCGAGCCACCGGGGGGCGGGAGACCCAGTACTTC. Protein sequence: CASSSRATGGRETQYF.

V gene TRBV14 combines with J gene TRBJ2-1; D is unclear. CDR1 and CDR2 (germline): SGHDN, FVKESK. The ends were cut back, 0 bases at V and 3 bases at J, with 9 bases in the middle. The length of the CDR3 is 15 residues. CDR3: CASSQDEIIYNEQFF. The CDR3, as DNA: TGTGCCAGCAGCCAAGACGAGATCATCTACAATGAGCAGTTCTTC.

This clone was counted only a few times. V usage is TRBV7-3 and J usage is TRBJ1-1, with a tentative D call TRBD1 (5 bases). Deletions cut 3 bases from V and 0 bases from J, with 11 bases between. Germline values: CDR1 SGHTA, CDR2 FQGTGA. There are 15 residues in the CDR3. The CDR3: CASSFQGGMNTEAFF. The CDR3 DNA reads TGTGCCAGCAGCTTCCAGGGCGGAATGAACACTGAAGCTTTCTTT.